This TCR beta chain originates from a study of T cell responses to AZD1222 COVID-19 vaccine. The CDR3 length is 14 residues. The germline V gene encodes CDR1 WNHNN and CDR2 SYGVQD (reference sequence). V was shortened by 4 bases and J by 4 bases, with 10 bases between the two germline ends. Here immunoSEQ multiplex PCR was the method, and the copy in TCRdb shows in-frame clones only, minus some. The data hold about 130,000 clones, with under 95% observed a single time. General study findings and limits: Across the whole spike, CD4 TCRs peaked at regions 160-218 and 743-854. Sampling captured repertoires only after the peak T cell response.

Comment on this clone: Its antigen is undetermined.

Material: peripheral blood, obtained on day 0 of AZD1222 vaccination. The V gene is TRBV10-1, the J gene TRBJ2-2; weak D call: TRBD2 (5 bases). This TCR came from an adult in good health. This CDR3 reads CASSVRRVTGELFF. DNA of the CDR3: TGCGCCAGCAGTGTTCGGCGGGTCACCGGGGAGCTGTTTTTT.